This TCR beta chain is from a study of shared clonotypes between healthy human individuals. Notes on the study in general: Generally, naive subsets came out with larger estimated richness than memory subsets. The study found about 4.6% of naive CD4 clonotypes shared across a handful of donors.

Only Caucasian adults living in Nashville, Tennessee served as donors. Germline-derived CDR1 and CDR2 are KGHSH and LQKENI. The CDR3 extends over 15 amino acids. V dropped 0 bases and J dropped 4; count of bases not matched to a gene: 1. Concerning this clone itself: Its antigen remains unidentified. Other nucleotide sequences from this sample produce the same CDR3.

Clones were read by immunoSEQ multiplex PCR, and TCRdb kept only the in-frame ones, dropping some. In the table there are over 2 million clones, around 95% of which are singletons. Source material: naive CD4+ T cells sorted from blood. Subset noted: CD45RA+ positively selected. The source is a man aged 18-30 years in good health. V gene TRBV18 combines with J gene TRBJ1-5, with 9 bases matching TRBD1. CDR3 sequence reads: CASSPPGQGNQPQHF. CDR3 DNA sequence: TGTGCCAGCTCACCACCAGGACAGGGGAATCAGCCCCAGCATTTT.